This TCR beta chain was captured in a study of PD-1 blockade in classical Hodgkin lymphoma. Study-wide findings and caveats: Relapsed/refractory patients reportedly had lower baseline diversity than newly diagnosed patients. Repertoire differences have undefined causes, possibly disease activity or prior therapy.

Assay used: immunoSEQ multiplex PCR; TCRdb lists only in-frame clones, some missing. This repertoire shows approximately 35,000 clones, about 89% found once; its top ten account for about 0.22%. The time point here: newly diagnosed, previously untreated cHL patient sample. With magnetic negative selection, CD4+ T cells were purified from PBMCs that had been thawed. Newly diagnosed, untreated classical Hodgkin lymphoma PBMCs served as comparison. From germline, CDR1 is SGHAT and CDR2 FQNNGV. This CDR3 is built from 15 residues. V dropped 2 bases and J dropped 8; count of bases not matched to a gene: 11. This clone was counted a single time. Its antigen is not known.

The rearrangement uses TRBV11-2 and TRBJ1-2; TRBD1 aligns across 7 bases. Specimen: CD4+ T cells from blood. The sequence was collected from a human donor with classical Hodgkin lymphoma. This chain's CDR3 is CASSLLDRLNLGYTF. CDR3 nucleotide sequence: TGTGCCAGCAGCTTATTGGACAGGCTGAACTTAGGCTACACCTTC. Combining the CDR3 with reference TRBV11-2 and TRBJ1-2 gives the whole variable domain EAGVAQSPRYKIIEKRQSVAFWCNPISGHATLYWYQQILGQGPKLLIQFQNNGVVDDSQLPKDRFSAERLKGVDSTLKIQPAKLEDSAVYLCASSLLDRLNLGYTFGSGTRLTVV.